The source of this T cell receptor (beta chain) is a study of T cell changes during pregnancy in multiple sclerosis. Germline V gene sequence: CDR1 LNHDA, CDR2 SQIVND (reference sequence). V was clipped by 7 bases and J by 6 bases, with 18 bases between them. This CDR3 is 14 amino acids long. Sequencing used immunoSEQ multiplex PCR; TCRdb keeps in-frame clones, though not all of them. The sample lists fewer than 85,000 clones; roughly 92% were seen once. The V and J genes are TRBV19 and TRBJ1-2; the D gene is possibly TRBD1 (6 bases). The specimen comprised peripheral blood, sampled in the second trimester of pregnancy. The source is a female donor with multiple sclerosis, enrolled in a pregnancy study. CDR3 DNA sequence: TGTGCCAGTAATAAGGGGGAAGTCTTTGATGGCTACACCTTC. Its translation is CASNKGEVFDGYTF.